This T cell receptor beta chain was retrieved from a study of T cells in localized non-small cell lung cancer. Broader study findings: A median roughly 50 of the top 100 tumor clones appeared in adjacent lung. Compared with tumor, uninvolved adjacent lung displayed greater T cell clonality, ranking highest overall. Longer overall survival accompanied higher blood T cell density.

V was clipped by 6 bases and J by 3 bases; unmatched bases: 15. This CDR3 spans 17 amino acids. From germline, CDR1 is SGHTA and CDR2 FQGNSA. Comment on this clone: The antigen remains unidentified.

This table comes from immunoSEQ multiplex PCR, and its TCRdb copy is limited to in-frame clones, with some not included. The sample holds about 24,000 clones, around 89% seen once. The TCR originated in a man between 40 and 70 years old with stage II lung adenocarcinoma. Source: PBMCs, taken before any cancer treatment. The chain has TRBV7-2 and TRBJ2-7; 9 bases map to TRBD2. This chain's CDR3 is CASSLRSGGTTIYEQYF. The CDR3 DNA sequence: TGTGCCAGCAGTCTGAGAAGCGGGGGGACGACGATCTACGAGCAGTACTTC. The full variable domain, in which reference TRBV7-2 and TRBJ2-7 provide the parts outside the CDR3, is GAGVSQSPSNKVTEKGKDVELRCDPISGHTALYWYRQSLGQGLEFLIYFQGNSAPDKSGLPSDRFSAERTGGSVSTLTIQRTQQEDSAVYLCASSLRSGGTTIYEQYFGPGTRLTVT.